This T cell receptor (beta chain) stems from a study of T cell responses to AZD1222 COVID-19 vaccine (dated by TCRdb to the early 2020s). Looking at the study overall: AZD1222 recipients whose second dose came at about 4 weeks and those whose second dose came at about 12 weeks were combined into one group, since spike-specific TCR depth and breadth did not differ between the two schedules. Trial participants were enrolled by age into 18-55, 56-69 and 70-plus year subgroups, with roughly 160, 29 and 62 TCR-sequenced participants respectively. TCR sequencing was performed for about 240 trial participants, of whom 200 to 210 were given two doses of AZD1222 and about 25 were given two doses of MenACWY control vaccine.

The CDR3 regions of human TCRbeta chains were subjected to immunosequencing. Under the source paper's analysis protocol: Repertoire TCRs were matched against a reference library of SARS-CoV-2-specific TCRs generated with the MIRA antigen-specificity platform. Breadth was defined as the fraction of unique TCRs that were SARS-CoV-2-associated. Depth was defined as the fraction of total T cells that were SARS-CoV-2-associated. Each spike-specific TCR was assigned to its reactive spike region and to a CD4 or CD8 class using the MIRA data. Log10-transformed breadth and depth values were compared by one-way ANOVA with Sidak's multiple comparisons tests. In TCRdb, the immuneACCESS table is reduced to in-frame sequences with V and J assigned. These tables do not hold every clone; where another copy was compared, an unresolved V gene accounts for under half, and the others remain unexplained. The D gene and trimming were derived from the DNA, and the V and J assignments and clone size from that table. In all, the sample holds about 140,000 clones, and around 84% of those were seen once. The leading ten clones occupy 4.1% of the sample.

Broad study findings and their caveats: In the small 56-69-year group, the increase in depth fell short of significance, most likely because of low power. After two AZD1222 doses, both the breadth and the depth of spike-specific TCRs were significantly higher than at day 0 and than in MenACWY recipients. Participants were mostly white British and included more females than males, and it was suggested by the authors that clonal diversity may have been underestimated. CD4 TCRs associated with the vaccine covered the entire spike protein, and the dominant responses were in regions 160-218 and 743-854. No day 14 peak-response samples were available, so repertoires were characterized only after the peak T cell response. Conclusions about previously exposed vaccinees were limited because only 5 or 6 AZD1222 recipients were SARS-CoV-2 seropositive at baseline. Epitopes outside the regions mutated in the B.1.351 and B.1.1.7 variants were reportedly recognized by nearly half of the unique spike-specific TCRs.

The sample's time point label, in plain terms: baseline before first vaccination. Vaccinee samples were obtained from the UK trials COV001 and COV002, which included a single-blind randomized controlled phase 2/3 trial of AZD1222 (ChAdOx1 nCoV-19) in healthy adults. For TCRbeta chain sequencing, PBMC samples from trial participants were taken at day 0 and at day 28 after the second dose. Note on this clone: Which antigen it targets is not known. No much larger clonotype is one base removed from it; base qualities were not supplied.

CDR1 and CDR2, per the germline V gene, are MNHNS and SASEGT. Its CDR3 holds 16 amino acids, cysteine through phenylalanine. CDR3 DNA only is kept here, 48 bases in frame from base 1. V is shortened by 3 bases, J by 0 bases, and the region joining them spans 12 bases. The sequence derives from an adult in good health. This chain joins TRBV6-1 to TRBJ1-3; TRBD1 is perhaps the D gene, given 6 matching bases. This specimen was peripheral blood, taken on day 0 of AZD1222 vaccination. This receptor has the CDR3 CASSDHRDNSGNTIYF. Here is the DNA: TGTGCCAGCAGTGATCATAGGGACAACTCTGGAAACACCATATATTTT.